The clone carrying this T cell receptor (beta chain) was counted between two and nine times. Its antigen remains unknown. Repertoires were generated with immunoSEQ multiplex PCR, while TCRdb's copy carries only in-frame clones and drops some. Here the sample spans around 78,000 clones, 81% being singletons. This record comes from a study of OX40 agonist ivuxolimab in advanced cancers. Whole-study results and caveats: CD4+ T cells averaged fewer expanded clones than CD8+ T cells.

The CDR3 runs 13 residues. V gave up 3 bases and J gave up 5 bases, with 12 bases separating them. CDR1 and CDR2 from the germline V gene are SGDLS and YYNGEE. This receptor was identified in an adult with an advanced solid tumor such as melanoma, head and neck, liver or kidney cancer. The sample consisted of CD4+ or CD8+ T cells sorted from blood, taken in a trial of the OX40 agonist ivuxolimab. The chain links TRBV9 to TRBJ2-7, with D possibly matching TRBD2 (7 bases). CDR3 bases: TGTGCCAGCAGCGGGGGGGGGCGGGACGAGCAGTACTTC. It translates to CASSGGGRDEQYF.